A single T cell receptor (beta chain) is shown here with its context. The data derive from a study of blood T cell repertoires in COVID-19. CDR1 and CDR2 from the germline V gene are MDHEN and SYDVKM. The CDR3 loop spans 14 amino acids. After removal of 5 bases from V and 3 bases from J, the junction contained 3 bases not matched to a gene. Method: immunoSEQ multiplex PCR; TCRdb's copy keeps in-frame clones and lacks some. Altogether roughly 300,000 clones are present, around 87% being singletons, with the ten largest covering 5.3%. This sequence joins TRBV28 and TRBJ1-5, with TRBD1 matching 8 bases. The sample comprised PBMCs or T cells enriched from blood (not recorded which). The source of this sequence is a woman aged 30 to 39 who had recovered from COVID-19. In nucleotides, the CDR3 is TGTGCCAGCAGTGTGGGACAGGTCAATCAGCCCCAGCATTTT. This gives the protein CASSVGQVNQPQHF. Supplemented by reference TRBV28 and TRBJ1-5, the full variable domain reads DVKVTQSSRYLVKRTGEKVFLECVQDMDHENMFWYRQDPGLGLRLIYFSYDVKMKEKGDIPEGYSVSREKKERFSLILESASTNQTSMYLCASSVGQVNQPQHFGDGTRLSIL.